This TCR beta chain was captured in a study of prognosis after radiotherapy for stage I lung cancer. The overall study: The study included around 14 patients with newly diagnosed primary stage I lung tumors and 4 or 5 with oligometastatic NSCLC after surgical resection of the primary tumor. Study conclusions and caveats: After stereotactic body radiation therapy, patients with later distant metastases showed lower Shannon entropy.

Details on this clonotype: Its antigen remains unknown. One base away lies a much larger clone, so this may be a sequencing read error.

The CDR3 has 16 amino acids. CDR1 and CDR2 from the germline V gene are MNHNS and SASEGT. V shed 3 bases, J shed 3 bases, and the junction held 8 bases outside the gene matches. Amplification of TCR beta CDR3 from genomic DNA used two-round multiplex PCR. Every TRBV and TRBJ gene had its own specific primer in first-round PCR. TCRdb used MiXCR to reprocess the multiplex PCR reads, holding one entry per CDR3 protein. The sample records tens of thousands of distinct CDR3 sequences, approximately 44% being singletons. The receptor's source is a donor over 45 with non-small cell lung cancer. The chain joins TRBV6-1 to TRBJ1-1; 9 nucleotides match TRBD1. The sequenced sample was PBMCs, obtained before or after stereotactic body radiation therapy (not recorded which). Here the CDR3 DNA reads TGTGCCAGCAGTGAGCCGGGGACAGGGAGTCACACTGAAGCTTTCTTT. Amino acids: CASSEPGTGSHTEAFF.